These 13 T cell receptor beta chains share one sample of origin, sequenced in a study of T cell responses to AZD1222 COVID-19 vaccine. Measured with immunoSEQ multiplex PCR; TCRdb has only the in-frame clones, and not every one. Of 150,000 to 200,000 clones in the sample, 94% are singletons; the top ten hold approximately 4.8%. Sequenced material: peripheral blood, taken 28 days after the second AZD1222 dose. These receptors originate from an adult who received the AZD1222 COVID-19 vaccine.

This clone appeared a single time. The CDR3 protein is CASSIGRGTEAFF. The CDR3 DNA is TGTGCCAGTAGTATTGGGCGGGGCACTGAAGCTTTCTTT. V usage is TRBV19 and J usage is TRBJ1-1; D ambiguous. The CDR3 totals 13 residues. Trimming removed 3 bases from V and 4 bases from J, with 9 bases in between. CDR1 is LNHDA, CDR2 SQIVND, per germline (reference sequence).

This sequence joins TRBV10-2 and TRBJ1-1; tentative D call: TRBD1 (5 bases). The CDR3 is 14 residues long. Per the germline V gene, CDR1 is WSHSY and CDR2 is SAAADI. V was trimmed by 8 bases and J by 1 base, leaving 14 bases between them. For the CDR3, the DNA is TGCGCCAGCTCTGGGTACCAGGGGAACACTGAAGCTTTCTTT. Translating gives CASSGYQGNTEAFF.

The chain is built from TRBV7-2 and TRBJ1-5; D is unresolved. CDR3 size: 13 residues. Germline CDR1 and CDR2: SGHTA and FQGNSA. With 2 bases removed from V and 4 bases from J, the gap between germline ends came to 6 bases. Written as DNA, the CDR3 is TGTGCCAGCAGCTTAAACGCGAATCAGCCCCAGCATTTT. It yields the protein CASSLNANQPQHF.

The rearrangement uses TRBV18 and TRBJ2-7, with TRBD2 matching 12 bases. Germline assignment: CDR1 KGHSH and CDR2 LQKENI. CDR3 size: 16 residues. V was pared by 6 bases and J by 7 bases, with 13 bases of the junction left unmatched. The CDR3 DNA reads as TGTGCCAGCTCGCCGGGGGCCGCAGGACTAGCGGGAGAGCAGTACTTC. This translates into CASSPGAAGLAGEQYF.

The chain combines TRBV3-1 (or the pseudogene TRBV3-2) with TRBJ1-4; 8 bases are shared with TRBD1. Germline trimming cut 4 bases from V and 8 bases from J; bases unmatched to any gene: 6. Germline-derived CDR1 and CDR2 are LGHDT and YNNKEL (reference sequence). This CDR3 spans 14 amino acids. The CDR3 loop is CASSPADRAEKLFF. The CDR3 DNA follows: TGTGCCAGCAGCCCTGCGGACAGGGCAGAAAAACTGTTTTTT.

This clone was observed a single time. The chain couples TRBV12-3 or TRBV12-4 to TRBJ2-5; D is uncertain. There are 12 residues in the CDR3. The V and J ends lost 7 bases and 3 bases respectively, with 9 bases between them. The CDR3 region is CASTFGEETQYF. Here the CDR3 DNA reads TGTGCCAGCACCTTTGGGGAAGAGACCCAGTACTTC.

The rearrangement joins TRBV10-1 to TRBJ1-1, with 7 bases aligning to TRBD1. This CDR3 is built from 13 residues. Germline loops: CDR1 WNHNN, CDR2 SYGVQD (reference sequence). J gave up 3 bases and V 8 bases, and 6 bases lay outside the gene matches. DNA for the CDR3: TGCGCCAGCCGTTATACAGGGGACACTGAAGCTTTCTTT. Its translation is CASRYTGDTEAFF.

V is TRBV19 and J is TRBJ1-5; D possibly corresponds to TRBD1 (6 bases). The V end lost 10 bases, the J end lost 5 bases, and 18 bases lay between the germline ends. The CDR3 spans 14 residues. Germline V lookup: CDR1 LNHDA, CDR2 SQIVND (reference sequence). The CDR3 sequence is CATTPGADYQPQHF. In nucleotides, the CDR3 is TGTGCCACCACCCCAGGGGCCGACTATCAGCCCCAGCATTTT.

The V and J genes are TRBV19 and TRBJ2-3; 8 nucleotides agree with TRBD1. This CDR3 is 14 amino acids long. The J segment lost 4 bases and the V segment lost 5 bases, leaving 5 bases of the junction unmatched. Germline CDR1 reads LNHDA; CDR2 reads SQIVND (reference sequence). Here the CDR3 reads CASSPGQGPDTQYF. For the CDR3, the DNA is TGTGCCAGTAGTCCAGGACAGGGCCCAGATACGCAGTATTTT.

The rearrangement joins TRBV6-5 to TRBJ2-7; 11 positions agree with TRBD2. Germline V gives CDR1 MNHEY, CDR2 SVGAGI. V was clipped by 8 bases and J by 2 bases; unmatched bases: 5. CDR3 size: 14 residues. CDR3 DNA sequence: TGTGCCAGCTCCGGGACTAGCGGTGCCTACGAGCAGTACTTC. Its protein product is CASSGTSGAYEQYF.

The chain employs TRBV5-6 and TRBJ2-3, with 7 bases fitting TRBD1. The length of the CDR3 is 17 residues. J gave up 3 bases and V 2 bases, and 12 bases lay outside the gene matches. Germline V lookup: CDR1 SGHDT, CDR2 YYEEEE. The CDR3 reads CASSFTRSLRGTDTQYF. For the CDR3, the DNA is TGTGCCAGCAGCTTTACGAGGTCGCTCAGGGGGACAGATACGCAGTATTTT.

V is TRBV7-9 and J is TRBJ2-3; 8 bases are a match to TRBD2. The germline V gene has CDR1 SEHNR and CDR2 FQNEAQ (reference sequence). The CDR3 extends over 14 amino acids. V shed 3 bases, J shed 8 bases, and the junction held 7 bases outside the gene matches. CDR3 DNA sequence: TGTGCCAGCAGCTTCCGAGCGGGAGACGGTACGCAGTATTTT. Its translation is CASSFRAGDGTQYF.

J is TRBJ1-5 and V is TRBV19, with D maybe TRBD1 (5 bases). The CDR3 covers 15 residues. The V end was cut by 7 bases, the J end by 2 bases, with 15 bases between. Germline lookup yields CDR1 LNHDA and CDR2 SQIVND (reference sequence). For the CDR3, the DNA is TGTGCCAGTAAAGGCGGGGCGGATGGCAATCAGCCCCAGCATTTT. Translating it yields CASKGGADGNQPQHF.